This T cell receptor beta chain was obtained from a study of T cells in Graves' hyperthyroidism and ophthalmopathy. Findings of the study overall: Ophthalmopathy was separated from stable hyperthyroidism by a 13 V-J model.

V shed 5 bases and J shed 5 bases, with 24 bases lying between them. Germline V CDR1 and CDR2: MDHEN, SYDVKM. CDR3 length: 17 residues. This clonotype has a count of ten or more. Its antigen is not identified. RNA transcripts gave rise to amplified TCR beta CDR3 regions. HTBI primers drove first-round RT-PCR of the TCR CDR3. TCRdb re-derived calls from the multiplex PCR reads in MiXCR, one entry per CDR3 protein. The data hold fewer than 450,000 distinct CDR3 sequences, with less than 20% observed a single time. Enrolled ophthalmopathy patients presented with a Clinical Activity Score of at least 3, a NOSPECS grade of at least 4, and disease duration under 3 months. Patients were excluded because of uncontrolled infection, other autoimmune disease, pregnancy or lactation. For the diagnoses, clinical symptoms, serum thyroxine and TRAb, thyroid ultrasound and orbital computed tomography were used.

Material: blood. The J gene is TRBJ1-2, the V gene TRBV28, with D possibly matching TRBD1 (5 bases). This receptor was identified in a young man with Graves' ophthalmopathy. CDR3 amino acids: CASSHTTGTEPFYGYTF. CDR3 DNA sequence: TGTGCCAGCAGTCATACTACCGGGACTGAGCCTTTTTATGGCTACACCTTC.